Sequencing of this T cell receptor (beta chain) was carried out in a study of T-cell memory formation after mild COVID-19. As for the study in general: The study found TCR clusters largely donor specific. Notes on the study in general: Of the contracting clones, CD4+ ones lay mainly in CM and EM, and CD8+ ones in EMRA. Clonal second-wave expansions that peaked on day 37 had unconfirmed SARS-CoV-2 specificity. Memory sampled before infection contained some responding clones, suggesting cross-reactive memory joined.

TCRdb re-called the 5' RACE reads through MiXCR, storing one row per CDR3 protein. Here the sample spans approximately 390,000 distinct CDR3 sequences, 15% to 20% being singletons. On this clonotype itself: As yet, its antigen is unknown.

Germline V CDR1 and CDR2: SGHTA, FQGNSA. The length of the CDR3 is 12 residues. Trimming removed 2 bases from V and 11 bases from J, with 12 bases in between. The sequence derives from a man younger than 35 who had mild COVID-19 (a few samples of this study predate the infection). Cell type and time point are not known. The chain is built from TRBV7-2 and TRBJ1-1; the D is unclear. The sample consisted of PBMCs or a T cell subset sorted from them (not recorded which). Written as DNA, the CDR3 is TGTGCCAGCAGCTTATTTTCGGGTAGGGCTTTCTTT. Its protein is CASSLFSGRAFF.